This T cell receptor beta chain was identified in a study of early T cells in non-severe SARS-CoV-2 infection. Study summary: With bulk RNA from unsorted whole blood as input, sequencing yielded unpaired chains.

TCRdb used MiXCR to reprocess the 5' RACE reads, holding one entry per CDR3 protein. The sample consists of some 38,000 distinct CDR3 sequences, 5.5% of them appearing once. The CDR3 loop spans 14 amino acids. Germline V CDR1 and CDR2: LGHNT, FRNRAP. V lost 3 bases, J lost 6 bases, and 7 bases stayed unmatched. This clonotype was observed many times. Its specificity is unknown. The study, taken as a whole, reports: In VDJdb matching, anti-spike CD8 responses were favored while private and CD4 specificities went missing.

The source was whole blood, collected at baseline. This chain joins TRBV12-5 and TRBJ1-2; TRBD1 matches at 7 bases. The sequence derives from an adult who was a healthcare worker with PCR-confirmed SARS-CoV-2 infection or an uninfected control (not recorded which). CDR3 sequence (DNA): TGTGCTAGTGGTTTTCTAACAGGGGCGGATGGCTACACCTTC. As protein: CASGFLTGADGYTF.